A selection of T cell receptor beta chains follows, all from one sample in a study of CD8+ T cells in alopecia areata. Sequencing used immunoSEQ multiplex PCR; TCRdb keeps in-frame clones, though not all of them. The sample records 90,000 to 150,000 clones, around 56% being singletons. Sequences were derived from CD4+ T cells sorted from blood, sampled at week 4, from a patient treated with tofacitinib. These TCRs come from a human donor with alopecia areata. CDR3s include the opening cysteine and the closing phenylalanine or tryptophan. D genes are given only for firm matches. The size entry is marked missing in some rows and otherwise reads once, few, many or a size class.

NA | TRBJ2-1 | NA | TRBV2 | TGTGCCAGCCTAGTAGCGGAATCCTACAATGAGCAGTTCTTC | CASLVAESYNEQFF
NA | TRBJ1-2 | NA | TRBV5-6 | TGTGCCAGCAGCTTAAGATCCGGGACACCCTCCCGCGGCTACACCTTC | CASSLRSGTPSRGYTF
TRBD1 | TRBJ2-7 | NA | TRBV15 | TGTGCCACCAGCAGGGGACAGACGCAGTACTTC | CATSRGQTQYF
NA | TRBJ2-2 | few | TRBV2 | TGTGCCAGCAGACCCGGACAGAACACCGGGGAGCTGTTTTTT | CASRPGQNTGELFF
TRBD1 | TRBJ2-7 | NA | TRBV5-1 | TGCGCCAGCAGCTTGGAGACAGGGACGTCCGAGCAGTACTTC | CASSLETGTSEQYF
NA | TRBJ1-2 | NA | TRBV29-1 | TGCAGCGTTGACAGGGAGGGCTACACCTTC | CSVDREGYTF
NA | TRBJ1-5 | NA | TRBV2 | TGTGCCAGCAGTGGGGGCGATAGCAATCAGCCCCAGCATTTT | CASSGGDSNQPQHF
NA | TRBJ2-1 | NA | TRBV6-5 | TGTGCCATCGGGGGAGTGGGTTACAATGAGCAGTTCTTC | CAIGGVGYNEQFF
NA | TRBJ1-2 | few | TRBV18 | TGTGCCAGCTCCCAGAACCCCCTACAGGGCGGCTACACCTTC | CASSQNPLQGGYTF
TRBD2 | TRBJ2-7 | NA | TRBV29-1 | TGCAGCGTTGAAGTCGCTAGCGGAACCTACGAGCAGTACTTC | CSVEVASGTYEQYF
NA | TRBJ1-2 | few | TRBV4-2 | TGTGCCAGCAGCCCGTTGGGGGTCGACAGGCGCGGGATGGTGTCTTCTGGAGGGTACACCTTC | CASSPLGVDRRGMVSSGGYTF
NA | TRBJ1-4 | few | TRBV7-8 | TGTGCCAGCAGCTCTACCGGGACCTCTGGTGAAAAACTGTTTTTT | CASSSTGTSGEKLFF
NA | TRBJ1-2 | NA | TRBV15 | TGTGCCTCAGCAGCTAACTATGGCTACACCTTC | CASAANYGYTF
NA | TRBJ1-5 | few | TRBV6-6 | TGTGCCAGCAGTTACGGCGGACATAGCAATCAGCCCCAGCATTTT | CASSYGGHSNQPQHF
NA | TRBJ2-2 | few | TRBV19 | TGTGCCAGTAGTCTACAGGGAGGCGGGGAGCTGTTTTTT | CASSLQGGGELFF
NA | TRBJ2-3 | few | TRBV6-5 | TGTGCCAGCAGACTCACAGATACGCAGTATTTT | CASRLTDTQYF
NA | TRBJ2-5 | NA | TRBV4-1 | TGCGCCAGCAGCCCCGCGGGTCGTACAGGGTGGGAGACCCAGTACTTC | CASSPAGRTGWETQYF
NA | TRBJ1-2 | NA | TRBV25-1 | TGTGCCAGCTCCGGGACACTGAACTATGGCTACACCTTC | CASSGTLNYGYTF
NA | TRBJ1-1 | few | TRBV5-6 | TGTGCCAGCAGCTTGCGCCAGGCCCTATTGAACACTGAAGCTTTCTTT | CASSLRQALLNTEAFF
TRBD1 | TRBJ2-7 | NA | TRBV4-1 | TGCGCCAGCAGCACACGACAGGGATCCTACGAGCAGTACTTC | CASSTRQGSYEQYF
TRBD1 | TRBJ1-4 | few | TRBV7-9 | TGTGCCAGCAGCTCCCGGACAGGGGAACTGTTTTTT | CASSSRTGELFF
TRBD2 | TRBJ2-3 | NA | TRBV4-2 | TGTGCCAGCAGCCAGGCCGGGACTAGCGGGGGGGCAAATACGCAGTATTTT | CASSQAGTSGGANTQYF
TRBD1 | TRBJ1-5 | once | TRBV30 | TGTGCCTGGAGTCCTAAGGACAGGGTGTATCAGCCCCAGCATTTT | CAWSPKDRVYQPQHF
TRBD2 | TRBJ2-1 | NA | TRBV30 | TGTGCCTGGAAACGCGGGGGGTCCTACAATGAGCAGTTCTTC | CAWKRGGSYNEQFF
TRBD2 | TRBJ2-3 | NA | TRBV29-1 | TGCAGCTCCTCAGGACTAGCGGAAGATACGCAGTATTTT | CSSSGLAEDTQYF
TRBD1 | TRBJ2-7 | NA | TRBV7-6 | TGTGCCAGCAGCGAACGACAGGGTTCCTACGAGCAGTACTTC | CASSERQGSYEQYF
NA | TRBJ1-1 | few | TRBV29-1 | TGCAGCGTTGAACACCCAGAAGCTTTCTTT | CSVEHPEAFF
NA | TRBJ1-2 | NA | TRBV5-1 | TGCGCCAGCAGCTTGGGACAAACTACCTGGAAACAGGGTAGGGATGGCTACACCTTC | CASSLGQTTWKQGRDGYTF
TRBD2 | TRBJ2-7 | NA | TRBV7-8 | TGTGCCAGCAGCTTAGTCGCTAGCGGGGGATTCGAGCAGTACTTC | CASSLVASGGFEQYF
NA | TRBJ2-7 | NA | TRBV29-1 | TGCAGCGTTAATTGGCCGAACTCCTACGAGCAGTACTTC | CSVNWPNSYEQYF
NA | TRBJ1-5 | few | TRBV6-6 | TGTGCCAGCACCCCTTCGGGGTTTGGGCAGCCCCAGCATTTT | CASTPSGFGQPQHF
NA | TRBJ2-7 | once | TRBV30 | TGTGCCTGGAGTGCCTCGCTGGGGGGCGGGTACGAGCAGTACTTC | CAWSASLGGGYEQYF
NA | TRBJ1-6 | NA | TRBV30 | TGTGCCTGGAGAGGGGTCCCTCCGGGTTCACCCCTCCACTTT | CAWRGVPPGSPLHF
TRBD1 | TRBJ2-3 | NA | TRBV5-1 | TGCGCCAGCAGCCTTTGGGACAGCTTAAGGCCGACAAGCCCAACAGATACGCAGTATTTT | CASSLWDSLRPTSPTDTQYF
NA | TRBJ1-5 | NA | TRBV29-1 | TGCAGCGTGGGCCTGAGGGCAGGTAGCAATCAGCCCCAGCATTTT | CSVGLRAGSNQPQHF
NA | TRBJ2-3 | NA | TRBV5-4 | TGTGCCAGCAGCTTGAGCAGCAGCTATTCCACAGATACGCAGTATTTT | CASSLSSSYSTDTQYF
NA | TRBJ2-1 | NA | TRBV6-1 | TGTGCCAGCAGAGTAGGACAGTTCAATGAGCAGTTCTTC | CASRVGQFNEQFF
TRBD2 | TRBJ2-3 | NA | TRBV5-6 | TGTGCCAGCAGCTTGGCTAGCGGGAGACGACTGGATACGCAGTATTTT | CASSLASGRRLDTQYF
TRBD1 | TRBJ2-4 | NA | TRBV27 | TGTGCCAGCAGTTTATATGGGACAGGAAAAAACATTCAGTACTTC | CASSLYGTGKNIQYF
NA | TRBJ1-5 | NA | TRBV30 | TGTGCCTGGAGTGTGGGACTTAATCAGCCCCAGCATTTT | CAWSVGLNQPQHF
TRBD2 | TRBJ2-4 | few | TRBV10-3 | TGTGCCATCCGGAGCGGGGTAGCCAAAAACATTCAGTACTTC | CAIRSGVAKNIQYF
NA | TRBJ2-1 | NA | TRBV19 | TGTGCCAGTAGAGAGGGACAGCGGGATGAGCAGTTCTTC | CASREGQRDEQFF
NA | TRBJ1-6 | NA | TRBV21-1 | TGTGCCAGCAGCAAGATTTGGTCACCCCTCCACTTT | CASSKIWSPLHF
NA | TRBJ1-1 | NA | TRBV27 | TGTGCCAGCAGTTTGGTGGGGAGGACTGAAGCTTTCTTT | CASSLVGRTEAFF
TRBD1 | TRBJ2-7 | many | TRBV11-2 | TGTGCCAGCAGCTTAGATACAGGGGACTCCTACGAGCAGTACTTC | CASSLDTGDSYEQYF